One T cell receptor (beta chain) is described in this entry. Blood samples measuring around 2.5 ml were taken per donor. CDR1 and CDR2 (germline): DFQATT, SNEGSKA (reference sequence). This CDR3 spans 17 amino acids. The data are from a study of monozygotic twins with inflammatory bowel disease. One entry per CDR3 protein, without DNA, is what TCRdb gives after re-calling the 5' RACE reads. This sample's table reports more than 300,000 distinct CDR3 sequences. This receptor was taken from a human donor with ulcerative colitis or Crohn's disease, or a healthy co-twin of an affected twin (not recorded which). The specimen was blood. This chain links TRBV20-1 with TRBJ1-6; lacking DNA, the TRBD1 call made by TCRdb goes unchecked. The CDR3 reads CSARGDRTGRYNSPLHF.